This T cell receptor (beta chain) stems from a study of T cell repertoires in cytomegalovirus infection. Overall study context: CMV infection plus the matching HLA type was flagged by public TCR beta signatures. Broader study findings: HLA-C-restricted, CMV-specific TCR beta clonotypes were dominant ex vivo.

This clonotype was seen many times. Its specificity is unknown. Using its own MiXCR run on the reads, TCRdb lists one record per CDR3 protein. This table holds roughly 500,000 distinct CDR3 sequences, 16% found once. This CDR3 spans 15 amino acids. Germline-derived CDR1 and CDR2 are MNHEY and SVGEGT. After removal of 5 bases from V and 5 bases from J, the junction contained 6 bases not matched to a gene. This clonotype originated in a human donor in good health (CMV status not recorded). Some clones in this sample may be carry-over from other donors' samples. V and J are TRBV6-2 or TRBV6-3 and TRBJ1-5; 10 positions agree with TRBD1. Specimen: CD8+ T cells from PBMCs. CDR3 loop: CASSTSGTGDQPQHF. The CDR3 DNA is TGTGCCAGCAGTACCTCCGGGACAGGGGATCAGCCCCAGCATTTT.